The clone carrying this TCR beta chain is a singleton in its sample. Its antigen remains unknown. The sample belongs to a study of cytomegalovirus exposure and HLA in healthy donors. The wider study: Out of about 179 million T cells, an earlier analysis found about 120 million unique TCR beta sequences in total.

Germline V gene data show CDR1 as SGHTA and CDR2 as FQGTGA. This CDR3 is built from 16 residues. After removal of 5 bases from V and 5 bases from J, the junction contained 12 bases not matched to a gene. The study ran its PCR with 60 Vbeta and 13 Jbeta primers. Data came from immunoSEQ multiplex PCR; TCRdb stores just in-frame clones and leaves some out. The sample consists of around 130,000 clones, over 70% of them appearing once. Study findings and constraints: Later on, analysis showed that most CMV-associated TCR beta chains appeared to be HLA-restricted.

The chain is built from TRBV7-3 and TRBJ2-5; TRBD2 matches 9 bases. The material sequenced was PBMCs. The clonotype originates from a woman aged 35 to 49 in good health and CMV-seronegative. In DNA form, the CDR3 reads TGTGCCAGCAGCCCCGTGGGGGGCGGGGGGGCGGAGACCCAGTACTTC. It specifies CASSPVGGGGAETQYF.